This TCR beta chain was found in a study of blood T cell repertoires in COVID-19. Study at large: Acute and convalescent COVID-19 specimens originated in the United States, Italy and Spain. T cells, B-cell-depleted T cells, or PBMCs supplied cDNA or gDNA.

Germline V lookup: CDR1 SGHTA, CDR2 FQGTGA. CDR3 length equals 16 residues. On this clone itself: The germline gene is not matched at one end of the junction; a read error may be the cause.

Source study methods: For nucleated cells, counts were estimated from reference gene primer amplification. Sequenced by immunoSEQ multiplex PCR; TCRdb stores in-frame clones only, minus some. That table supplies the V and J calls and clone size; D and trimming were determined from the DNA. The data hold over 150,000 clones, with about 89% observed a single time. The origin of this receptor is a man in his fifties or sixties with acute or convalescent COVID-19. The V and J genes are TRBV7-3 and TRBJ2-3, with 9 nucleotides matching TRBD1. The sample taken for sequencing was peripheral blood. CDR3 bases: TGTGCCAGCAGCCTAACAGGGGGCGCTCCCGCAGATACGCAGTATTTT. Translating it yields CASSLTGGAPADTQYF.